The clone carrying this T cell receptor beta chain came up many times. Per the germline V gene, CDR1 is SGHRS and CDR2 is YFSETQ. V lost 0 bases, J lost 9 bases, and 10 bases lay in between. The CDR3 sequence is 14 residues long. This specimen belongs to a study of blood T cell repertoires in COVID-19. Study overall: Whether acute or convalescent, the COVID-19 samples came from the United States, Italy and Spain. PBMCs, B-cell-depleted T cells, or T cells were the source of the cDNA or gDNA that made up the material.

Measured with immunoSEQ multiplex PCR; TCRdb has only the in-frame clones, and not every one. The data hold tens of thousands of clones, with 70% to 80% observed a single time. Sequencing was carried out using peripheral blood. The clonotype was recovered from a woman older than 75 with active or convalescent COVID-19. The chain uses TRBV5-1 and TRBJ1-6; D remains ambiguous. The CDR3 coding sequence is TGCGCCAGCAGCTTGGGTTGGTTCGGTTCACCCCTCCACTTT. As protein: CASSLGWFGSPLHF.